The 17 T cell receptor beta chains in this list originate from one sample, sequenced in a study of cytomegalovirus exposure and HLA in healthy donors. PCR primers comprised 60 Vbeta and 13 Jbeta primers. Some clones are missing from TCRdb's copy, which holds only in-frame ones; the method was immunoSEQ multiplex PCR. The sample contains 150,000 to 200,000 clones, approximately 80% of which appear only once. Source material: PBMCs. Source of these receptors: a woman in her 30s in good health and CMV-seropositive.

The chain carries TRBV10-3 and TRBJ2-3; D is undetermined. V lost 3 bases and J lost 8, with 12 bases in between. The germline gives CDR1 ENHRY, CDR2 SYGVKD. There are 13 residues in the CDR3. The CDR3 loop is CAISDGAQGTQYF. CDR3 DNA: TGTGCCATCAGTGATGGAGCCCAAGGTACGCAGTATTTT.

V gene TRBV18 combines with J gene TRBJ2-7; 11 bases fit TRBD1. Germline V gene sequence: CDR1 KGHSH, CDR2 LQKENI. Losses at the gene ends were 8 bases for V and 4 bases for J; bases not matched to a gene: 4. The CDR3 length is 13 residues. DNA for the CDR3: TGTGCCAGCGGGACAGGGGGTAGGTACGAGCAGTACTTC. Protein sequence: CASGTGGRYEQYF. Combining the CDR3 with reference TRBV18 and TRBJ2-7 gives the whole variable domain NAGVMQNPRHLVRRRGQEARLRCSPMKGHSHVYWYRQLPEEGLKFMVYLQKENIIDESGMPKERFSAEFPKEGPSILRIQQVVRGDSAAYFCASGTGGRYEQYFGPGTRLTVT.

The J gene is TRBJ2-7, the V gene TRBV30; 10 bases fit TRBD1. The CDR3 is 15 amino acids. The germline V gene encodes CDR1 GTSNPN and CDR2 SVGIG (reference sequence). The ends lost 1 base at V and 4 bases at J; junction bases unmatched: 7. For the CDR3, the DNA is TGTGCCTGGAGTGGTCCGGGACAGGGGAGGTACGAGCAGTACTTC. It encodes CAWSGPGQGRYEQYF.

J is TRBJ1-4 and V is TRBV19; D gene ambiguous. V lost 6 bases to trimming and J lost 5 bases, with 7 bases between them. Germline V gene data show CDR1 as LNHDA and CDR2 as SQIVND (reference sequence). The CDR3 runs to 12 residues. In nucleotides, the CDR3 is TGTGCCAGTAGGCGGCGGAATGAAAAACTGTTTTTT. As protein: CASRRRNEKLFF.

V and J are TRBV10-3 and TRBJ1-1, with a tentative D call TRBD1 (5 bases). Deletions cut 4 bases from V and 1 base from J, with 10 bases between. The CDR3 totals 14 residues. Looked up from germline, CDR1 is ENHRY and CDR2 is SYGVKD. CDR3 sequence: CAISGETENTEAFF. The CDR3 DNA is TGTGCCATCAGTGGAGAGACAGAGAACACTGAAGCTTTCTTT.

V and J are TRBV28 and TRBJ2-5, with 8 bases matching TRBD1. The trim removed 5 bases at V and 5 bases at J, leaving 10 bases unmatched. The CDR3 length is 15 residues. Germline CDR1 MDHEN, CDR2 SYDVKM. The CDR3 sequence is CASSPQAGGGETQYF. CDR3 in DNA: TGTGCCAGCAGTCCCCAGGCAGGGGGCGGTGAGACCCAGTACTTC.

This chain uses TRBV5-1 with TRBJ1-2; tentatively, D is TRBD1 (5 bases). CDR3 length equals 14 residues. Germline CDR1 SGHRS, CDR2 YFSETQ. The V end lost 4 bases, the J end lost 5 bases, and 15 bases lay between the germline ends. CDR3 residues: CASSVQREGYGYTF. The DNA of the CDR3 is TGCGCCAGCAGCGTCCAACGGGAGGGGTATGGCTACACCTTC.

This clone was picked up a small number of times. The rearrangement joins TRBV19 to TRBJ1-5; D call uncertain. V shed 6 bases and J shed 5 bases, with 11 bases lying between them. CDR3 length equals 13 residues. The germline CDR1 and CDR2 sequences are LNHDA and SQIVND (reference sequence). The CDR3 nucleotides are TGTGCCAGTAGCTTGGAGTCCGATCAGCCCCAGCATTTT. Its translation is CASSLESDQPQHF.

The genes are TRBV18 and TRBJ1-3; D might be TRBD1 (6 bases). Germline V gene data show CDR1 as KGHSH and CDR2 as LQKENI. The CDR3 totals 15 residues. V lost 4 bases, J lost 1 base, and 11 bases lay in between. CDR3 in amino acids: CASSRGPGSGNTIYF. CDR3 in DNA: TGTGCCAGCTCACGGGGGCCCGGATCTGGAAACACCATATATTTT. The entire variable domain, with the rest obtained from reference TRBV18 and TRBJ1-3, is as follows: NAGVMQNPRHLVRRRGQEARLRCSPMKGHSHVYWYRQLPEEGLKFMVYLQKENIIDESGMPKERFSAEFPKEGPSILRIQQVVRGDSAAYFCASSRGPGSGNTIYFGEGSWLTVV.

V gene TRBV7-9 combines with J gene TRBJ2-2; perhaps TRBD1 as D (7 bases). The germline V and J ends were trimmed by 4 bases and 4 bases, with 16 bases remaining between them. Germline V CDR1 and CDR2: SEHNR, FQNEAQ (reference sequence). The CDR3 spans 16 residues. Here the CDR3 DNA reads TGTGCCAGCAGCTCGCGTTACAGGGGAGGCACCGGGGAGCTGTTTTTT. Translating it yields CASSSRYRGGTGELFF. The whole variable domain, filled in from reference TRBV7-9 and TRBJ2-2, reads DTGVSQNPRHKITKRGQNVTFRCDPISEHNRLYWYRQTLGQGPEFLTYFQNEAQLEKSRLLSDRFSAERPKGSFSTLEIQRTEQGDSAMYLCASSSRYRGGTGELFFGEGSRLTVL.

As for this clone: The same CDR3 also results from other DNA sequences found in this sample. The rearrangement joins TRBV6-1 to TRBJ2-5, with D tentatively TRBD1 (6 bases). CDR1 MNHNS and CDR2 SASEGT come from the germline V gene. V was trimmed by 9 bases and J by 2 bases, leaving 13 bases between them. This CDR3 contains 13 residues. The DNA of the CDR3 is TGTGCCAGTTCTGGACAGCTTCAAGAGACCCAGTACTTC. Translating gives CASSGQLQETQYF.

V is TRBV7-6 and J is TRBJ1-2; TRBD1 is a possible D gene (5 bases). This CDR3 has 12 amino acids. Trimming cost V 1 base and J 11 bases, with 11 bases left between them. The germline CDR1 and CDR2 sequences are SGHVS and FNYEAQ. CDR3 in amino acids: CASSLEGQYYTF. The CDR3 region has the DNA TGTGCCAGCAGCTTAGAGGGGCAATATTACACCTTC.

J is TRBJ1-1 and V is TRBV28, with D possibly matching TRBD1 (6 bases). The CDR3 has 15 amino acids. Trimming cost V 7 bases and J 5 bases, with 20 bases left between them. The germline CDR1 and CDR2 sequences are MDHEN and SYDVKM. The CDR3 region is CASTLGGGIRTEAFF. CDR3 DNA sequence: TGTGCCAGCACCTTGGGAGGGGGAATAAGGACTGAAGCTTTCTTT.

V and J are TRBV6-5 and TRBJ2-7, with TRBD2 matching over 13 bases. V lost 5 bases to trimming and J lost 6 bases; unmatched junction nucleotides: 7. The CDR3 is 15 residues long. From germline, CDR1 is MNHEY and CDR2 SVGAGI. The CDR3 nucleotides read TGTGCCAGCAGTCGGACTAGCGGGAGTATCTCCGAGCAGTACTTC. Translated: CASSRTSGSISEQYF.

The genes are TRBV5-1 and TRBJ1-1; a possible D gene is TRBD1 (5 bases). Germline V lookup: CDR1 SGHRS, CDR2 YFSETQ. The V end was cut by 5 bases, the J end by 4 bases, with 18 bases between. This CDR3 has 15 amino acids. CDR3 in amino acids: CASRDYRTRGTEAFF. The CDR3 DNA reads as TGCGCCAGCAGGGACTACAGGACCCGAGGCACTGAAGCTTTCTTT.

This chain uses TRBV5-6 with TRBJ2-1, with D maybe TRBD2 (6 bases). V gave up 3 bases and J gave up 0 bases, with 16 bases separating them. This CDR3 has 17 residues. The V gene's germline CDR1 is SGHDT and CDR2 YYEEEE. The CDR3 here is CASSSILRGSSYNEQFF. The CDR3 DNA is TGTGCCAGCAGCTCTATTCTCCGGGGGAGCTCCTACAATGAGCAGTTCTTC.

This clone was observed a few times. The V gene is TRBV4-1, the J gene TRBJ1-1, with D tentatively TRBD1 (5 bases). There are 14 residues in the CDR3. Germline values: CDR1 MGHRA, CDR2 YSYEKL. The V end lost 7 bases, the J end lost 0 bases, and 12 bases lay between the germline ends. The CDR3, as DNA: TGCGCCAGCACGGCGGGACTAATGAACACTGAAGCTTTCTTT. This codes for CASTAGLMNTEAFF.